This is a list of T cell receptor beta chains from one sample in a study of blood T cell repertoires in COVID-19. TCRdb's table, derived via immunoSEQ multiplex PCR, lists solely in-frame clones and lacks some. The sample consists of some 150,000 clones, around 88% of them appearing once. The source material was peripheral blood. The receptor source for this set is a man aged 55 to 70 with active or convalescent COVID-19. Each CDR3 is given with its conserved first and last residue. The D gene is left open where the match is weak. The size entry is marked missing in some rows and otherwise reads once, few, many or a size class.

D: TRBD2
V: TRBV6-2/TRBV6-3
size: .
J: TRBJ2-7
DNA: TGTGCCAGCAGTTATGGCGGGGGTTCCTACGAGCAGTACTTC
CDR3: CASSYGGGSYEQYF

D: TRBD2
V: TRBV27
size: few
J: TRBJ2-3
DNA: TGTGCCAGCAGGATGACTAGCGGTGCCGATACGCAGTATTTT
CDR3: CASRMTSGADTQYF

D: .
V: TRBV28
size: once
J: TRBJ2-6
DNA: TGTGCCAGCATCAGGGAAGCTGGGGCCAACGTCCTGACTTTC
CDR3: CASIREAGANVLTF

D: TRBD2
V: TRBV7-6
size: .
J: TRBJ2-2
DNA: TGTGCCAGCAGCCCGGGACTAGCGGGCCAAGGAACCGGGGAGCTGTTTTTT
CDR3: CASSPGLAGQGTGELFF

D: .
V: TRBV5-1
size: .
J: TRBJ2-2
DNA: TGCGCCAGCAGCTTAGCCGGGACTCCAAACACCGGGGAGCTGTTTTTT
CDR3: CASSLAGTPNTGELFF

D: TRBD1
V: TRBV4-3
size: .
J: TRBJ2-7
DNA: TGCGCCAGCAGCCCCCAGTCGGCAGGGGGTATCTACGAGCAGTACTTC
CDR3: CASSPQSAGGIYEQYF

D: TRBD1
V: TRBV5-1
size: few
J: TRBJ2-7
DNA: TGCGCCAGCAGCTCCGACAGGGCCTACGAGCAGTACTTC
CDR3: CASSSDRAYEQYF

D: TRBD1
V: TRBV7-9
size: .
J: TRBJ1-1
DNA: TGTGCCAGCAGGCCCTATGGGACAGATTGGACTGAAGCTTTCTTT
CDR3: CASRPYGTDWTEAFF

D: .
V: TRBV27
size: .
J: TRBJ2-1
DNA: TGTGCCAGCAGTTCCTGGGGGGGCCAAAACGATGAGCAGTTCTTC
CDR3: CASSSWGGQNDEQFF

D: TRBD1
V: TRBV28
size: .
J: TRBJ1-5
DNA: TGTGCCAGCAGTTTATTGGCCAGGGGGATAAATCAGCCCCAGCATTTT
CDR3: CASSLLARGINQPQHF

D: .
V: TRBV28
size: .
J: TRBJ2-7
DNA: TGTGCCAGCAAAGGGAGCTTCACCTACGAGCAGTACTTC
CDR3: CASKGSFTYEQYF